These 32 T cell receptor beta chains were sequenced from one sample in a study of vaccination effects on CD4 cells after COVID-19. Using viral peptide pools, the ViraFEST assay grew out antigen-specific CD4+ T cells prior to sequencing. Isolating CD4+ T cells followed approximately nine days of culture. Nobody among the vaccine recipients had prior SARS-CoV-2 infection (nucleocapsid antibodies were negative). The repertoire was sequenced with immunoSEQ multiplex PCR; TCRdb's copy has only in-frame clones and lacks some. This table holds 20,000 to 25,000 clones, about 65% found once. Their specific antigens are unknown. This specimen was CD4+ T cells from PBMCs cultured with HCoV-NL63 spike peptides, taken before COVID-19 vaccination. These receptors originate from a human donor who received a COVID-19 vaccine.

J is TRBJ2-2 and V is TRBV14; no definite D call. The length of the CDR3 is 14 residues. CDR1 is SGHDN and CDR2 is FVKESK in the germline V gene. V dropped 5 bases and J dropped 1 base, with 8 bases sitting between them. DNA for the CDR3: TGTGCCAGCAGCACCCGGTTGAACACCGGGGAGCTGTTTTTT. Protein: CASSTRLNTGELFF. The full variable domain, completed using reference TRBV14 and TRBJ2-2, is EAGVTQFPSHSVIEKGQTVTLRCDPISGHDNLYWYRRVMGKEIKFLLHFVKESKQDESGMPNNRFLAERTGGTYSTLKVQPAELEDSGVYFCASSTRLNTGELFFGEGSRLTVL.

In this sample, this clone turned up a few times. This CDR3 is CASSPSWTAVYEQYF. The CDR3 DNA is TGTGCCAGCAGTCCTTCATGGACGGCTGTCTACGAGCAGTACTTC. The rearrangement uses TRBV6-5 and TRBJ2-7, with D uncertain. The CDR3 length is 15 residues. V was clipped by 5 bases and J by 3 bases, with 17 bases between them. The germline V gene encodes CDR1 MNHEY and CDR2 SVGAGI.

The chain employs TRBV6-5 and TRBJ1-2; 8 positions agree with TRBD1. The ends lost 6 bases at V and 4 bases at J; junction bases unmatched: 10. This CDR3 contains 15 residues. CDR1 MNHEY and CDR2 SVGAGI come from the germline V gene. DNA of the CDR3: TGTGCCAGCAGCCGCGGACAGGGTATTAGCTATGGCTACACCTTC. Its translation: CASSRGQGISYGYTF.

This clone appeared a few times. Here the CDR3 reads CASSQPSGVTSYGYTF. The CDR3 DNA sequence: TGTGCCAGCAGCCAACCGTCAGGAGTTACGAGCTATGGCTACACCTTC. J is TRBJ1-2 and V is TRBV3-1 (or the pseudogene TRBV3-2), with D unresolved. The CDR3 has 16 amino acids. The V end lost 2 bases, the J end lost 4 bases, and 17 bases lay between the germline ends. The germline gives CDR1 LGHDT, CDR2 YNNKEL (reference sequence).

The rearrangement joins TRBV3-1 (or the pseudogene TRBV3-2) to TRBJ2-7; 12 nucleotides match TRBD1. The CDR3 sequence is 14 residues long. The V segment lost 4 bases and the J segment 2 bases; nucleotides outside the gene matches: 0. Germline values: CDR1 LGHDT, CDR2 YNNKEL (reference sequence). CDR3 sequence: CASSRDRGPYEQYF. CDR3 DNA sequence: TGTGCCAGCAGCCGGGACAGGGGGCCCTACGAGCAGTACTTC.

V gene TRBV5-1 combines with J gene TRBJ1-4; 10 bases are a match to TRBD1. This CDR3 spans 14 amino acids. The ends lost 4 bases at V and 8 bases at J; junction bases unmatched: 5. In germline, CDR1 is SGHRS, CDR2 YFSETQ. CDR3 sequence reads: CASSGDRGGEKLFF. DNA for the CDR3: TGCGCCAGCAGCGGGGACAGGGGTGGAGAAAAACTGTTTTTT.

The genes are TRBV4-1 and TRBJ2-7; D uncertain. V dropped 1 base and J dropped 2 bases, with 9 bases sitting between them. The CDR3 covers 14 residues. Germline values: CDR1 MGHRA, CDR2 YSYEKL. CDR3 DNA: TGCGCCAGCAGCCAAGTATTAGCACCCTACGAGCAGTACTTC. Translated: CASSQVLAPYEQYF.

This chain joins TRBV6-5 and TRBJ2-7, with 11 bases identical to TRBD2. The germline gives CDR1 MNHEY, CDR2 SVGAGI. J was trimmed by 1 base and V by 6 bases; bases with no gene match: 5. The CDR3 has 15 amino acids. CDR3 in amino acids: CASRVSGGVSYEQYF. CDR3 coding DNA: TGTGCCAGCAGGGTTAGCGGGGGGGTATCCTACGAGCAGTACTTC.

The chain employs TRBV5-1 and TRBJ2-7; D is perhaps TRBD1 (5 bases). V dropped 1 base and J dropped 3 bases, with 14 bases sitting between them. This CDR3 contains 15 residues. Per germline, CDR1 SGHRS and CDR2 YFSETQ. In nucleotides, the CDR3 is TGCGCCAGCAGCTTGTTTAGCCAGGGTAGCTACGAGCAGTACTTC. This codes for CASSLFSQGSYEQYF.

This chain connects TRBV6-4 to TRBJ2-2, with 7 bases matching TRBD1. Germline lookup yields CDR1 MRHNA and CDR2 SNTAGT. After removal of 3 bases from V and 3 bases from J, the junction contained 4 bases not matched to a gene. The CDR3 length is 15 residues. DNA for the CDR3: TGTGCCAGCAGTGAGTCAGGGGGACACACCGGGGAGCTGTTTTTT. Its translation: CASSESGGHTGELFF.

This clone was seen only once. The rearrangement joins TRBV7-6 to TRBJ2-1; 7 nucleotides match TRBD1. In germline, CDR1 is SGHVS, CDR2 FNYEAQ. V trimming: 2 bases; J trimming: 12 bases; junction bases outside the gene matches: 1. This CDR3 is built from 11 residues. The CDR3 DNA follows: TGTGCCAGCAGCTTATGGGACAGGCAGTTCTTC. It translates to CASSLWDRQFF.

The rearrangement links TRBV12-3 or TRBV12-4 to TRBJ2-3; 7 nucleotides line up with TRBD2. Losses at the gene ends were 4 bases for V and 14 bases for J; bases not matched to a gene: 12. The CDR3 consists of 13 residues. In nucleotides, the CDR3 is TGTGCCAGCAGTTCAGGGTCTCAGCGGGAAGGGTATTTT. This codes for CASSSGSQREGYF.

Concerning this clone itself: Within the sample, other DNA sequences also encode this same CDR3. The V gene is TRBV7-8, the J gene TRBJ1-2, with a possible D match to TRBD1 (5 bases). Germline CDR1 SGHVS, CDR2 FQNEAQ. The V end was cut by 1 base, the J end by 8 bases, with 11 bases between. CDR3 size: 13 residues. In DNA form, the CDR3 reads TGTGCCAGCAGCTTAGTGAGGGGTGAAGGCTACACCTTC. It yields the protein CASSLVRGEGYTF.

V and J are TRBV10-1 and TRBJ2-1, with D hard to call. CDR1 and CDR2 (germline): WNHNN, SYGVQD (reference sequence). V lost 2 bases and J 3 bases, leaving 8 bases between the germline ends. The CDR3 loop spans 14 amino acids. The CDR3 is CASSEMENYNEQFF. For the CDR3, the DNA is TGCGCCAGCAGTGAGATGGAGAACTACAATGAGCAGTTCTTC.

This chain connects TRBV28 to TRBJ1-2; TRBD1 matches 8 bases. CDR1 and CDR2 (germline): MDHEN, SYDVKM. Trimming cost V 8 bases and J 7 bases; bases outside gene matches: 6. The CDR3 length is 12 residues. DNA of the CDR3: TGTGCCAGCGGAGACAGGGGATCTGGCTACACCTTC. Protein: CASGDRGSGYTF.

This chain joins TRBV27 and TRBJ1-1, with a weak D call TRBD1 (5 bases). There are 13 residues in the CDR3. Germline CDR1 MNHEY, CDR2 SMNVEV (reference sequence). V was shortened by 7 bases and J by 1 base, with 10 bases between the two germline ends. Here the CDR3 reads CASKTDKNTEAFF. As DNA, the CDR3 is TGTGCCAGCAAAACGGACAAGAACACTGAAGCTTTCTTT.

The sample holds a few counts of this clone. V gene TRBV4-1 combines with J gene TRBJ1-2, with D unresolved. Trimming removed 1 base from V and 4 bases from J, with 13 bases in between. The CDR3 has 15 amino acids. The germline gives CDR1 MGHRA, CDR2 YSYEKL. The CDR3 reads CASSQGGPGPYGYTF. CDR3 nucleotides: TGCGCCAGCAGCCAAGGAGGGCCAGGCCCCTATGGCTACACCTTC.

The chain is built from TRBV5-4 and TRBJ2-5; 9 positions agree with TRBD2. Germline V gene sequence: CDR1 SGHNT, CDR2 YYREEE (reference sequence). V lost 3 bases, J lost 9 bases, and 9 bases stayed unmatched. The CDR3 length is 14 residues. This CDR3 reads CASSSTSGQSPQYF. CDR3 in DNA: TGTGCCAGCAGCTCGACTAGCGGACAATCCCCCCAGTACTTC.

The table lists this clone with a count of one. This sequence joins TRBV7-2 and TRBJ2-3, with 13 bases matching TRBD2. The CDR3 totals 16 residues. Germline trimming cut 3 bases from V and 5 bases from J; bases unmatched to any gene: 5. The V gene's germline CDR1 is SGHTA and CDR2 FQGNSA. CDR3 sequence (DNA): TGTGCCAGCAGCTTGTGGACTAGCGGGAGTCTAGATACGCAGTATTTT. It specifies CASSLWTSGSLDTQYF. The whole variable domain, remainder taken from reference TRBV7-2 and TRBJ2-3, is GAGVSQSPSNKVTEKGKDVELRCDPISGHTALYWYRQSLGQGLEFLIYFQGNSAPDKSGLPSDRFSAERTGGSVSTLTIQRTQQEDSAVYLCASSLWTSGSLDTQYFGPGTRLTVL.

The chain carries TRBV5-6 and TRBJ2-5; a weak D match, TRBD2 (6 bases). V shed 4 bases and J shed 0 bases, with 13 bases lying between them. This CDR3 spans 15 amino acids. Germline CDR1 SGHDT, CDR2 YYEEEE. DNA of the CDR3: TGTGCCAGCAGCCGGACTACAGAGTACCAAGAGACCCAGTACTTC. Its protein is CASSRTTEYQETQYF.

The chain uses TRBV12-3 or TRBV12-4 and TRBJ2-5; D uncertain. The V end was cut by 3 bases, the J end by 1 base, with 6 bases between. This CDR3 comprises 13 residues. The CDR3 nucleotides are TGTGCCAGCAGTTTCGCGGTCCAAGAGACCCAGTACTTC. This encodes CASSFAVQETQYF.

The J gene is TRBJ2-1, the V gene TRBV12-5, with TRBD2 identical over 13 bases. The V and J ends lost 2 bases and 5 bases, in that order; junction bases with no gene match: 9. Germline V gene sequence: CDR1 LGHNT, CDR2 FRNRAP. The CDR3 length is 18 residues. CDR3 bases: TGTGCTAGTGGTTTGACTAGCGGGGGGGTTCTTGGGGACAATGAGCAGTTCTTC. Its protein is CASGLTSGGVLGDNEQFF.

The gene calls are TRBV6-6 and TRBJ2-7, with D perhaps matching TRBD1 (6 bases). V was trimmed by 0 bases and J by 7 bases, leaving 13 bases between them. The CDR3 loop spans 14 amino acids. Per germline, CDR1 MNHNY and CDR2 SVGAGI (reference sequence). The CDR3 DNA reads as TGTGCCAGCAGTTACTCGCCCAGGGGTGGGGAGCAGTACTTC. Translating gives CASSYSPRGGEQYF.

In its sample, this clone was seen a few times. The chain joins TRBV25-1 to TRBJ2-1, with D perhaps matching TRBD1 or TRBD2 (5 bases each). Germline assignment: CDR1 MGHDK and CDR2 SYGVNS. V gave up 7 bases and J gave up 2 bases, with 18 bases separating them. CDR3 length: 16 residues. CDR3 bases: TGTGCCAGCACCGCTAGGGACGGGGTTGCCTACAATGAGCAGTTCTTC. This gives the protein CASTARDGVAYNEQFF. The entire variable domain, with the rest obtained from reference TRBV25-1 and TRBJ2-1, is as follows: EADIYQTPRYLVIGTGKKITLECSQTMGHDKMYWYQQDPGMELHLIHYSYGVNSTEKGDLSSESTVSRIRTEHFPLTLESARPSHTSQYLCASTARDGVAYNEQFFGPGTRLTVL.

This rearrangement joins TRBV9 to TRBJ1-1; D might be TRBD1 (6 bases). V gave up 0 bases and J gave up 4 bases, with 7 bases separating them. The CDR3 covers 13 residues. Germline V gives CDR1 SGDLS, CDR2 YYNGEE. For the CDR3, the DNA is TGTGCCAGCAGCGTAGAGGGGGGCACTGAAGCTTTCTTT. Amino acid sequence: CASSVEGGTEAFF.

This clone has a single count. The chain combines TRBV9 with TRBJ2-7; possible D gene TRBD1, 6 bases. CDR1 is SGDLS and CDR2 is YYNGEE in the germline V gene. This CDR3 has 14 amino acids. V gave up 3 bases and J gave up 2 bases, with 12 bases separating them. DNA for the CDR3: TGTGCCAGCAGCGAGACGACAGGCACCTACGAGCAGTACTTC. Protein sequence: CASSETTGTYEQYF.

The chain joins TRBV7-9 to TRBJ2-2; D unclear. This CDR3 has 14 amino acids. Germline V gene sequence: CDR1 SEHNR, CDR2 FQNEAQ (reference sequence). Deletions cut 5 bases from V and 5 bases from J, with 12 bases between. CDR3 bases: TGTGCCAGCAGCCCAAAGCTGGTAACCGGGGAGCTGTTTTTT. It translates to CASSPKLVTGELFF.

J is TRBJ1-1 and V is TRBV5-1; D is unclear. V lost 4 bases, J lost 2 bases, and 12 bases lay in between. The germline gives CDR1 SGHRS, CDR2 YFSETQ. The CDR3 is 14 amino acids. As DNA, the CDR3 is TGCGCCAGCAGCGTGTCCCAGGCTAACACTGAAGCTTTCTTT. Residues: CASSVSQANTEAFF.

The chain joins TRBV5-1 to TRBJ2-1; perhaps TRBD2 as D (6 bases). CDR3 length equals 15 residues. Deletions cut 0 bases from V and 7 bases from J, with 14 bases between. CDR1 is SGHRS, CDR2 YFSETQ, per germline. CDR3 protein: CASSLAGEMRNEQFF. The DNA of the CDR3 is TGCGCCAGCAGCTTGGCGGGAGAAATGAGAAATGAGCAGTTCTTC.

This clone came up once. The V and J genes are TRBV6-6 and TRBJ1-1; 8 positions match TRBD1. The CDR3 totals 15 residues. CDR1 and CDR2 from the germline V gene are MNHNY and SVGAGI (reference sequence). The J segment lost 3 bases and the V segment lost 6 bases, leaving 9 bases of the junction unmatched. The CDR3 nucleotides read TGTGCCAGCAGGGACAGGGCGCAAGGGGACACTGAAGCTTTCTTT. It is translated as CASRDRAQGDTEAFF.

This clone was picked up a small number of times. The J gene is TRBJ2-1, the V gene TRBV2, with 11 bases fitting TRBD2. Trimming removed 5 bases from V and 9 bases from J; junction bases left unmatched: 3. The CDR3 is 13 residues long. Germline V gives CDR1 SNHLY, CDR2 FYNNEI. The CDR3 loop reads CASSLAGGGEQFF. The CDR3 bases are TGTGCCAGCAGTCTAGCGGGGGGCGGTGAGCAGTTCTTC.

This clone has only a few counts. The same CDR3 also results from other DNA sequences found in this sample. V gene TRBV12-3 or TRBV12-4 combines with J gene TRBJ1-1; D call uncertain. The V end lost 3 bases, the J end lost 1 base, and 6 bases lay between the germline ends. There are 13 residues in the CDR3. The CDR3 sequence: CASSLGKNTEAFF. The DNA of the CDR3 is TGTGCCAGCAGTTTGGGCAAGAACACTGAAGCTTTCTTT.